A selection of T cell receptor beta chains follows, all from one sample in a study of T cells in Graves' hyperthyroidism and ophthalmopathy. TCRdb itself ran the multiplex PCR reads through MiXCR, one entry per CDR3 protein. The profile covers almost 50,000 distinct CDR3 sequences, with roughly 56% appearing a single time and roughly a third taken by the ten largest. The sequenced sample was peripheral blood or thyroid tissue (not recorded which). All receptors come from a man between 18 and 35 years old with Graves' hyperthyroidism. The CDR3 runs from the conserved cysteine through the conserved F or W. D genes are given only for firm matches. Clone sizes are given selectively: once, few, many, or a class where the clone is expanded.

J,D,size,V,DNA,CDR3
TRBJ1-2,.,.,TRBV29-1,TGCAGCGTCCGGACTAGCGGGGGCTACACCTTC,CSVRTSGGYTF
TRBJ2-5,.,many,TRBV2,TGTGCCAGCAGGAATGACAGGGGAGGGATAGAGACCCAGTACTTC,CASRNDRGGIETQYF
TRBJ2-7,.,many,TRBV10-2,TGCGCCAGCAGTGAACGGACGGGCTCCTACGAGCAGTACTTC,CASSERTGSYEQYF
TRBJ1-5,.,many,TRBV28,TGTGCCACTGAGGACACCCGGGATCAGCCCCAGCATTTT,CATEDTRDQPQHF
TRBJ1-1,.,many,TRBV2,TGTGCCAGCAGTGAAGGGGTTGGGACTGAAGCTTTCTTT,CASSEGVGTEAFF
TRBJ2-2,TRBD1,many,TRBV7-9,TGTGCCAGCGACAGGGTCACCGGGGAGCTGTTTTTT,CASDRVTGELFF
TRBJ1-6,TRBD1,many,TRBV9,TGTGCCAGCAGCATAACCGGGACAGGGGATTCACCCCTCCACTTT,CASSITGTGDSPLHF
TRBJ1-1,.,few,TRBV12-3/TRBV12-4,TGTGCCAGCAGTTCCGGGACGGAGAACACTGAAGCTTTCTTT,CASSSGTENTEAFF
TRBJ2-5,TRBD2,.,TRBV5-1,TGCGCCAGCAGCGTGGATAGCGGGCAAGAGACCCAGTACTTC,CASSVDSGQETQYF
TRBJ2-7,.,.,TRBV7-6,TGTGCCAGCGGGCCGGGGATCGACTACGAGCAGTACTTC,CASGPGIDYEQYF
TRBJ1-2,.,.,TRBV2,TGTGCCAGCAGTGAGAGGAGGTTTCTGACAGGAAGAAGGTATGGCTACACCTTC,CASSERRFLTGRRYGYTF
TRBJ2-7,TRBD1,.,TRBV7-9,TGTGCCAGCAGCATGGGACAGGGGGACGAGCAGTACTTC,CASSMGQGDEQYF
TRBJ1-1,TRBD1,.,TRBV10-3,TGTGCCACCCGGACAGGGGTGACTGAAGCTTTCTTT,CATRTGVTEAFF
TRBJ2-3,.,many,TRBV20-1,TGCAGTGCTAGGGACACCCGCGTGAGCACAGATACGCAGTATTTT,CSARDTRVSTDTQYF
TRBJ2-3,TRBD1,.,TRBV6-6,TGTGCCAGCAGTCCCCCCAGACAGGGTTCCATTGCTACAGATACGCAGTATTTT,CASSPPRQGSIATDTQYF
TRBJ1-5,.,.,TRBV7-2,TGTGCCAGCAGCCAAGGTCCTCGGGGCAGCAGCAATCAGCCCCAGCATTTT,CASSQGPRGSSNQPQHF
TRBJ2-7,TRBD1,.,TRBV29-1,TGCAGCGTTCCCGGACAGGGTGCCTACGAGCAGTACTTC,CSVPGQGAYEQYF
TRBJ1-2,TRBD1,many,TRBV7-9,TGTGCCAGCAGCCTAAATCGACAGGGACGGGGCCACACCTTC,CASSLNRQGRGHTF
TRBJ1-6,.,.,TRBV7-2,TGTGCCAGCAGCTTCAGCGATTCACCCCTCCACTTT,CASSFSDSPLHF
TRBJ1-2,.,many,TRBV6-5,TGTGCCAGCAGTTACAACGTGGCGTCGACCAACTATGGCTACACCTTC,CASSYNVASTNYGYTF
TRBJ1-2,.,.,TRBV10-3,TGTGCCATCAGTGGCTTGCGAGGGGCGCAGGGTTTTGGCTACACCTTC,CAISGLRGAQGFGYTF
TRBJ1-3,.,few,TRBV7-2,TGTGCCAGTACCGGGAGCTCTGGAAACACCATATATTTT,CASTGSSGNTIYF
TRBJ2-5,TRBD2,.,TRBV20-1,TGCAGTGCAGGACTAGCGGGGTTAGAGACCCAGTACTTC,CSAGLAGLETQYF
TRBJ2-2,TRBD2,.,TRBV5-1,TGCGCCAGCAGCGGGGGACTAGCGGGGGCGACCGGGGAGCTGTTTTTT,CASSGGLAGATGELFF
TRBJ1-2,TRBD1,many,TRBV7-2,TGTGCCACAACACAGGGGCCTAACTATGGCTACACCTTC,CATTQGPNYGYTF
TRBJ1-6,.,many,TRBV4-1,TGCGCCAGCAGCCAAGTAGACAGGTCGAGCTCCTATAATTCACCCCTCCACTTT,CASSQVDRSSSYNSPLHF
TRBJ2-3,.,.,TRBV25-1,TGTGCCAGCAGTGTTTCGGCGCATACGATGGGACCAGGGCCCCCTCCACGGTGGACAGATACGCAGTATTTT,CASSVSAHTMGPGPPPRWTDTQYF
TRBJ2-5,.,.,TRBV20-1,TGCAGTGCTAGAGTTTCCGAGGGCCTTAATCAGCCCCAGTACTTC,CSARVSEGLNQPQYF
TRBJ2-5,.,.,TRBV20-1,TGCAGTGCTAGTGGGGGCGGCCAAGAGACCCAGTACTTC,CSASGGGQETQYF
TRBJ1-1,.,many,TRBV11-2,TGTGCCAGCAGCTTGATGGGAGCGAACACTGAAGCTTTCTTT,CASSLMGANTEAFF
TRBJ1-1,.,.,TRBV20-1,TGCAGTGCTAGATCGACAATACATGAAGCTTTCTTT,CSARSTIHEAFF
TRBJ1-5,.,many,TRBV12-3/TRBV12-4,TGTGCCAGCGGACAAGGGGGAAAAGGGCAGCCCCAACATTTT,CASGQGGKGQPQHF
TRBJ2-5,.,.,TRBV25-1,TGTGCCAGCACCGAGCCGGGGGCAGAGACCCAGTACTTC,CASTEPGAETQYF
TRBJ2-5,TRBD2,many,TRBV7-6,TGTGCCAGCAGCTTATCACTAGCGGGAGGGCCTGGTCAAGAGACCCAGTACTTC,CASSLSLAGGPGQETQYF
TRBJ2-7,.,.,TRBV10-2,TGCGCCAGCAGTCTAGGGGGACGGCTCTTC,CASSLGGRLF
TRBJ1-6,.,.,TRBV6-1,TGTGCCAGCAGTTTGGAGGGAGGATCACCCCTCCACTTT,CASSLEGGSPLHF
TRBJ1-2,.,many,TRBV20-1,TGCAGTGCTACACTAATGAGAGGGGCCGATGGCTACACCTTC,CSATLMRGADGYTF
TRBJ1-2,.,.,TRBV29-1,TGCAGCGTGAATGGGATCGGGGGCTACACCTTC,CSVNGIGGYTF
TRBJ2-7,TRBD2,few,TRBV29-1,TGCAGCGTGAGGCCCGGGACTAGCGGGAGGGCCGATATAAACGAGCAGTACTTC,CSVRPGTSGRADINEQYF
TRBJ1-2,TRBD1,.,TRBV2,TGTGCCAGCCGGACAGGGTTTGGCTACGCCTTC,CASRTGFGYAF
TRBJ2-7,.,.,TRBV2,TGTGCCAGCATGGCCCAAACAGGGGGGGGTTCCTACGAGCAGTACTTC,CASMAQTGGGSYEQYF
TRBJ1-1,.,.,TRBV5-1,TGCGCCAGCAGCCGTGAAGGGGGGAACACTGAAGCTTTCTTT,CASSREGGNTEAFF
TRBJ1-2,.,.,TRBV7-9,TGTGCCAGCAGCTTAGGCGAAAAGAGCTATGGCTACACCTTC,CASSLGEKSYGYTF
TRBJ1-5,TRBD1,once,TRBV12-5,TGTGCTAGTGGTTTGGACCAGGACAGGGGTAATCAGCCCCAGCATTTT,CASGLDQDRGNQPQHF
TRBJ2-5,.,.,TRBV9,TGTGCCAGCAGCGTAGGCGGGGTGCAAGAGACCCAGTACTTC,CASSVGGVQETQYF
TRBJ1-4,.,.,TRBV2,TGTGCCAGCAGCGAGGGGGGAGCTGAAAAACTGTTTTTT,CASSEGGAEKLFF
TRBJ2-7,.,many,TRBV5-6,TGTGCCAGCAGTAACGACAGATACCCCTACTACGAGCAGTACTTC,CASSNDRYPYYEQYF
TRBJ1-2,.,.,TRBV25-1,TGTGCCAGCAGTGACGTTGCGGACTATGGCTACACCTTC,CASSDVADYGYTF
TRBJ2-5,TRBD1,.,TRBV7-3,TGTGCCAGCAGGGGGACAGGGGTCAGCGGGAGTGGTACGGAGACCCAGTACTTC,CASRGTGVSGSGTETQYF
TRBJ2-7,TRBD1,.,TRBV20-1,TGCAGTGCGCCGACAGGGGGTTACGAGCAGTACTTC,CSAPTGGYEQYF
TRBJ2-2,.,.,TRBV19,TGTGCCAGTAGTATTATCCAAGGTACCGGGGAGCTGTTTTTT,CASSIIQGTGELFF
TRBJ1-1,.,many,TRBV6-2/TRBV6-3,TGTGCCAGCAGTCAAGTGTTCGGGGGAACTGAAGCTTTCTTT,CASSQVFGGTEAFF
TRBJ2-2,.,.,TRBV19,TGTGCCAGTAGCACGTATCGGGACGGGGAGCTGTTTTTT,CASSTYRDGELFF
TRBJ1-6,.,few,TRBV25-1,TGTGCCAGCAGTGACCGGGATGATAATTCACCCCTCCACTTT,CASSDRDDNSPLHF
TRBJ2-7,.,many,TRBV15,TGTGCCACCAACGAAGGGGGAGGGCGTTACGAGCAGTACTTC,CATNEGGGRYEQYF
TRBJ1-2,TRBD1,.,TRBV7-2,TGTGCCAGCAGCAGACCAGCTACAGGGGACGGTGGCTACACCTTC,CASSRPATGDGGYTF